The 27 T cell receptor beta chains listed next were all sequenced from one sample in a study of cytomegalovirus exposure and HLA in healthy donors. Assay: immunoSEQ multiplex PCR; the TCRdb copy retains only in-frame clones and omits some. Of around 300,000 clones in the sample, around 86% were seen once. The sample taken for sequencing was PBMCs. These TCRs come from a woman aged 18-29 years in good health and CMV-seronegative.

This clone has just one count. This chain uses TRBV5-6 with TRBJ2-1; D is possibly TRBD2 (6 bases). Germline V CDR1 and CDR2: SGHDT, YYEEEE. V shed 4 bases and J shed 7 bases, with 9 bases lying between them. The CDR3 has 12 amino acids. This chain's CDR3 is CASSIGGNEQFF. CDR3 sequence (DNA): TGTGCCAGCAGCATTGGGGGGAATGAGCAGTTCTTC.

The chain employs TRBV10-3 and TRBJ1-2; TRBD1 agrees at 8 bases. CDR3 length: 13 residues. V lost 7 bases and J lost 6; bases outside the gene matches: 7. The germline V gene has CDR1 ENHRY and CDR2 SYGVKD. The CDR3 nucleotides are TGTGCCATCACCGGACAGGGAGGAGATGGCTACACCTTC. This sequence encodes CAITGQGGDGYTF.

This chain uses TRBV7-6 with TRBJ2-7; D may be TRBD1 (6 bases). The CDR3 spans 13 residues. Germline V lookup: CDR1 SGHVS, CDR2 FNYEAQ. Deletions cut 5 bases from V and 7 bases from J, with 15 bases between. The CDR3 protein is CASSPRQAQEQYF. CDR3 nucleotides: TGTGCCAGCAGCCCCAGACAGGCACAAGAGCAGTACTTC.

The chain combines TRBV28 with TRBJ1-4, with D possibly matching TRBD1 (6 bases). CDR1 and CDR2 from the germline V gene are MDHEN and SYDVKM. Trimming stripped 6 bases from V and 0 bases from J, with 17 bases between. The CDR3 has 17 residues. The chain's CDR3 is CASSRQSQGSTNEKLFF. DNA for the CDR3: TGTGCCAGCAGCCGTCAATCACAGGGATCAACTAATGAAAAACTGTTTTTT.

The chain recombines TRBV6-6 with TRBJ2-7; 14 positions match TRBD2. Germline V gene sequence: CDR1 MNHNY, CDR2 SVGAGI (reference sequence). Losses at the gene ends were 2 bases for V and 3 bases for J; bases not matched to a gene: 0. This CDR3 has 15 amino acids. CDR3 loop: CASSYGLAGGYEQYF. CDR3 sequence (DNA): TGTGCCAGCAGTTACGGACTAGCGGGAGGCTACGAGCAGTACTTC.

J is TRBJ2-1 and V is TRBV7-9; no clear D gene. The V gene lost 5 bases and the J gene lost 4 bases, with 12 bases spanning the gap. The CDR3 is 14 residues long. In germline, CDR1 is SEHNR, CDR2 FQNEAQ (reference sequence). CDR3 sequence (DNA): TGTGCCAGCAGCCCCCGGAGCTATTACAATGAGCAGTTCTTC. This sequence encodes CASSPRSYYNEQFF.

Comments on this clone: One end of the junction varies from germline; a read error may be responsible. This chain links TRBV7-6 with TRBJ2-4; a weak D match, TRBD2 (6 bases). The CDR3 runs to 13 residues. Per the germline V gene, CDR1 is SGHVS and CDR2 is FNYEAQ. The CDR3 reads CASTASEGLILNF. For the CDR3, the DNA is TGTGCCAGCACCGCCTCGGAGGGGCTCATTTTGAACTTC.

The chain has TRBV5-1 and TRBJ2-7, with D perhaps matching TRBD1 (6 bases). Germline V gives CDR1 SGHRS, CDR2 YFSETQ. Trimming stripped 4 bases from V and 6 bases from J, with 11 bases between. The CDR3 is made up of 12 amino acids. CDR3 nucleotides: TGCGCCAGCAGCGTACAGGGCTCCGAGCAGTACTTC. Translation: CASSVQGSEQYF.

This clone has just a few counts. The chain recombines TRBV7-9 with TRBJ2-2; D gene uncertain. Trimming left V 2 bases short and J 6 bases short, with 16 bases between. The CDR3 consists of 16 residues. Germline V gene lookup returns CDR1 SEHNR and CDR2 FQNEAQ (reference sequence). CDR3 loop: CASSLPYELFSGELFF. In DNA, the CDR3 is TGTGCCAGCAGCTTACCGTACGAACTGTTCTCCGGGGAGCTGTTTTTT.

This clone was observed a single time. The CDR3 DNA reads TGTGCCAGCAGTGCCGGAGGTACGGTGCGCATCAACACTGAAGCTTTCTTT. Residues: CASSAGGTVRINTEAFF. The chain links TRBV6-1 to TRBJ1-1; D not certain. Germline V gives CDR1 MNHNS, CDR2 SASEGT. CDR3 size: 17 residues. Trimming took 4 bases from V and 2 from J, leaving 20 bases between them.

The chain carries TRBV7-9 and TRBJ2-1, with 13 bases lining up with TRBD2. CDR1 is SEHNR and CDR2 is FQNEAQ in the germline V gene (reference sequence). V trimming: 7 bases; J trimming: 5 bases; junction bases outside the gene matches: 8. CDR3 length equals 16 residues. The CDR3 protein is CASTELAGGHNNEQFF. The CDR3, as DNA: TGTGCCAGCACCGAACTAGCGGGAGGGCACAACAATGAGCAGTTCTTC.

The rearrangement links TRBV5-4 to TRBJ1-5; unclear D gene. The germline CDR1 and CDR2 sequences are SGHNT and YYREEE (reference sequence). CDR3 size: 16 residues. Between the trimmed V and J ends, which lost 0 bases and 1 base, there was a span of 11 bases. The CDR3 bases are TGTGCCAGCAGCTTGGGAGGGCGCGAAAGCAATCAGCCCCAGCATTTT. Protein: CASSLGGRESNQPQHF. The full variable domain, rest sourced from reference TRBV5-4 and TRBJ1-5, is ETGVTQSPTHLIKTRGQQVTLRCSSQSGHNTVSWYQQALGQGPQFIFQYYREEENGRGNFPPRFSGLQFPNYSSELNVNALELDDSALYLCASSLGGRESNQPQHFGDGTRLSIL.

The J gene is TRBJ2-3, the V gene TRBV29-1, with 11 bases matching TRBD2. Germline loops: CDR1 SQVTM, CDR2 ANQGSEA. J gave up 5 bases and V 5 bases, and 3 bases lay outside the gene matches. The CDR3 loop spans 13 amino acids. In nucleotides, the CDR3 is TGCAGCGTTTCCGGGACTAGCGGAGATACGCAGTATTTT. This codes for CSVSGTSGDTQYF.

This clone has a single count. The J gene is TRBJ2-7, the V gene TRBV7-9; TRBD1 is a possible D gene (5 bases). The CDR3 has 14 amino acids. V was pared by 5 bases and J by 1 base, with 12 bases between. The germline CDR1 and CDR2 sequences are SEHNR and FQNEAQ (reference sequence). CDR3 coding DNA: TGTGCCAGCAGCCATCGCCAGGGATCCTACGAGCAGTACTTC. It is translated as CASSHRQGSYEQYF.

This clone was counted a single time. The chain employs TRBV27 and TRBJ2-1; the match to TRBD1 covers 7 bases. CDR1 MNHEY and CDR2 SMNVEV come from the germline V gene (reference sequence). With 5 bases clipped from V and 0 bases from J, the junction kept 10 bases outside the gene matches. The length of the CDR3 is 17 residues. The CDR3 region has the DNA TGTGCCAGCAGTATTTTTTCGACAGGGCCCTCCTACAATGAGCAGTTCTTC. Protein product: CASSIFSTGPSYNEQFF.

The chain is built from TRBV11-3 and TRBJ2-1, with 13 bases aligning to TRBD2. Germline loops: CDR1 SGHNT, CDR2 YENEEA. V dropped 5 bases and J dropped 4; count of bases not matched to a gene: 2. The CDR3 length is 15 residues. The CDR3: CASSQLAGGYNEQFF. The CDR3 DNA reads TGTGCCAGCAGCCAACTAGCGGGAGGGTACAATGAGCAGTTCTTC.

This sequence joins TRBV10-1 and TRBJ2-3, with TRBD2 identical over 9 bases. In germline, CDR1 is WNHNN, CDR2 SYGVQD (reference sequence). V shed 3 bases and J 4 bases; nucleotides not matched to a gene: 8. The CDR3 is made up of 16 amino acids. CDR3 nucleotide sequence: TGCGCCAGCAGTGAAGTAGGCGGGGGGGAGGCAGATACGCAGTATTTT. Translated: CASSEVGGGEADTQYF.

Only one count was recorded for this clone. Written as DNA, the CDR3 is TGCGCCAGCAGCCCCGCAGGGGGCGTCTACGAGCAGTACTTC. It encodes CASSPAGGVYEQYF. This rearrangement joins TRBV4-1 to TRBJ2-7, with 8 nucleotides matching TRBD1. The V gene's germline CDR1 is MGHRA and CDR2 YSYEKL. With 4 bases clipped from V and 3 bases from J, the junction kept 5 bases outside the gene matches. The CDR3 sequence is 14 residues long.

The rearrangement links TRBV4-3 to TRBJ2-5, with 12 bases aligning to TRBD2. Germline CDR1 and CDR2: LGHNA and YSLEER. The J segment lost 5 bases and the V segment lost 0 bases, leaving 7 bases of the junction unmatched. This CDR3 is 17 amino acids long. The CDR3 reads CASSQDLAGGPGETQYF. The CDR3 DNA sequence: TGCGCCAGCAGCCAAGATCTAGCGGGGGGGCCTGGGGAGACCCAGTACTTC.

The chain carries TRBV7-9 and TRBJ1-2; tentatively, D is TRBD1 (6 bases). V was pared by 3 bases and J by 7 bases, with 15 bases between. This CDR3 spans 14 amino acids. The V gene's germline CDR1 is SEHNR and CDR2 FQNEAQ (reference sequence). This chain's CDR3 is CASSLGDRIFGYTF. The CDR3 DNA reads as TGTGCCAGCAGCTTGGGCGACAGGATTTTTGGCTACACCTTC.

This chain links TRBV2 with TRBJ1-5; D perhaps matches TRBD1 (6 bases). Trimming removed 2 bases at V and 1 base at J, with 9 bases between. The CDR3 contains 15 residues. Germline V gives CDR1 SNHLY, CDR2 FYNNEI. The CDR3 spells CASSESGASNQPQHF. The DNA of the CDR3 is TGTGCCAGCAGTGAATCAGGGGCGAGCAATCAGCCCCAGCATTTT.

This clone appeared many times. The gene calls are TRBV28 and TRBJ2-2, with 7 positions matching TRBD1. There are 15 residues in the CDR3. Germline V gene sequence: CDR1 MDHEN, CDR2 SYDVKM. V lost 5 bases, J lost 3 bases, and 6 bases stayed unmatched. The CDR3 coding sequence is TGTGCCAGCAGTATACTTGGGACAGACACCGGGGAGCTGTTTTTT. It is translated as CASSILGTDTGELFF.

V and J are TRBV27 and TRBJ2-1; 14 nucleotides align to TRBD2. The J segment lost 9 bases and the V segment lost 5 bases, leaving 9 bases of the junction unmatched. The germline CDR1 and CDR2 sequences are MNHEY and SMNVEV (reference sequence). The CDR3 is 16 amino acids. CDR3 sequence: CASSVLGLAGEVEQFF. The DNA for the CDR3 is TGTGCCAGCAGTGTCCTGGGACTAGCGGGAGAGGTTGAGCAGTTCTTC.

A single count supports this clone. This rearrangement joins TRBV15 to TRBJ1-5, with 8 nucleotides matching TRBD1. V gave up 2 bases and J gave up 2 bases; unmatched junction bases: 5. Germline V CDR1 and CDR2: LNHNV, YYDKDF (reference sequence). CDR3 length: 16 amino acids. The DNA for the CDR3 is TGTGCCACCAGCAGACAAAGACAGGGGCGCAATCAGCCCCAGCATTTT. Translation gives CATSRQRQGRNQPQHF.

Notes on this clone: This sample includes further DNA sequences coding for the same CDR3. V is TRBV5-1 and J is TRBJ2-5, with TRBD2 matching 7 bases. The CDR3 has 14 residues. V trimming: 0 bases; J trimming: 2 bases; junction bases outside the gene matches: 1. The germline V gene has CDR1 SGHRS and CDR2 YFSETQ. The CDR3 DNA reads TGCGCCAGCAGCTTGGGCGGGGGACAAGAGACCCAGTACTTC. Encoded protein: CASSLGGGQETQYF. The variable domain in full, completed from reference TRBV5-1 and TRBJ2-5, reads KAGVTQTPRYLIKTRGQQVTLSCSPISGHRSVSWYQQTPGQGLQFLFEYFSETQRNKGNFPGRFSGRQFSNSRSEMNVSTLELGDSALYLCASSLGGGQETQYFGPGTRLLVL.

This clone was recorded once. This chain links TRBV27 with TRBJ1-5; D is unresolved. Germline V gives CDR1 MNHEY, CDR2 SMNVEV (reference sequence). Trimming took 0 bases from V and 0 from J, leaving 9 bases between them. This CDR3 contains 16 residues. The CDR3: CASSLSGWNSNQPQHF. The CDR3 DNA sequence: TGTGCCAGCAGTTTATCCGGGTGGAATAGCAATCAGCCCCAGCATTTT.

This clone has a handful of counts. The rearrangement uses TRBV29-1 and TRBJ2-7, with TRBD1 matching 7 bases. Per the germline V gene, CDR1 is SQVTM and CDR2 is ANQGSEA. Trimming cost V 5 bases and J 5 bases; bases outside gene matches: 6. This CDR3 comprises 12 residues. The CDR3 DNA is TGCAGCGTTCACCGACAGGGCCACGAGCAGTACTTC. This encodes CSVHRQGHEQYF.